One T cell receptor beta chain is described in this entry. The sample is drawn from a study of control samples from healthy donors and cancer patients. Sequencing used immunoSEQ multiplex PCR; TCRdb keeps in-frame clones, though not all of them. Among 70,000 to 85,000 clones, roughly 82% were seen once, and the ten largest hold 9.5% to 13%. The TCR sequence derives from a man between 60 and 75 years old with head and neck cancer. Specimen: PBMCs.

The CDR3 nucleotides are TGTGCCAGCAGTTCGGGACAGTTTCAAGAGACCCAGTACTTC. Protein: CASSSGQFQETQYF. The genes are TRBV2 and TRBJ2-5; 7 bases agree with TRBD1. The CDR3 covers 14 residues. Germline V gives CDR1 SNHLY, CDR2 FYNNEI. The trim removed 5 bases at V and 2 bases at J, leaving 5 bases unmatched.